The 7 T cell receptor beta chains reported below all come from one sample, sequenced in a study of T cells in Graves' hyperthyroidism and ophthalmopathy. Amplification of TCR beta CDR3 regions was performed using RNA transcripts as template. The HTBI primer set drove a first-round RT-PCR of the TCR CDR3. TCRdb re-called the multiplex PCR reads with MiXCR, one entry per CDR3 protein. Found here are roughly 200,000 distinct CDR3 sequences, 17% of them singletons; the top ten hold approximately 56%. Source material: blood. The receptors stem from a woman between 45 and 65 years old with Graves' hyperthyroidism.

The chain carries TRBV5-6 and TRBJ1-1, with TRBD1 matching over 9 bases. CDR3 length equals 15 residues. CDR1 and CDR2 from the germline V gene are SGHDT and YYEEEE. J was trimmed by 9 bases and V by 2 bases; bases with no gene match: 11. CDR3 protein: CASSFVGQGLEQAFF. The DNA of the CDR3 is TGTGCCAGCAGCTTTGTTGGACAGGGGTTAGAGCAAGCTTTCTTT.

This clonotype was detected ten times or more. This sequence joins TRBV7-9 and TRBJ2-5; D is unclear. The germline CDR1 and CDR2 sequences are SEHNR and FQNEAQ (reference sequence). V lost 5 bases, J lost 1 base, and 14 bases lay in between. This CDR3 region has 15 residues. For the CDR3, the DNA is TGTGCCAGCAGCCCGGGCACAAGAGGCCAAGAGACCCAGTACTTC. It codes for CASSPGTRGQETQYF.

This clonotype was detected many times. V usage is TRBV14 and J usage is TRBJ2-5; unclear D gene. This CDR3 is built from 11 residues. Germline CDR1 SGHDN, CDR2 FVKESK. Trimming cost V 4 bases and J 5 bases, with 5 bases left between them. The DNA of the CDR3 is TGTGCCAGCAGCCTAAGCGAGACCCAGTACTTC. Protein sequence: CASSLSETQYF.

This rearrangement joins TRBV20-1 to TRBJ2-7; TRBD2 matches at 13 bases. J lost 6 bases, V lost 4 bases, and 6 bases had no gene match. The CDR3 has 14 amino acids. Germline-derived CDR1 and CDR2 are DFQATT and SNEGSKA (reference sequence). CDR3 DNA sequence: TGCAGTGCTAAAGGACTAGCGGGAGATCGCGAGCAGTACTTC. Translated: CSAKGLAGDREQYF.

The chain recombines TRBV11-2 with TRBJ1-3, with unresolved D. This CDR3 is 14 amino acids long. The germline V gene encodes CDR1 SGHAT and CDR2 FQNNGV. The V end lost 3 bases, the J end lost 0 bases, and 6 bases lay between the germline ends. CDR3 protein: CASSFSASGNTIYF. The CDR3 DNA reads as TGTGCCAGCAGCTTTTCGGCCTCTGGAAACACCATATATTTT.

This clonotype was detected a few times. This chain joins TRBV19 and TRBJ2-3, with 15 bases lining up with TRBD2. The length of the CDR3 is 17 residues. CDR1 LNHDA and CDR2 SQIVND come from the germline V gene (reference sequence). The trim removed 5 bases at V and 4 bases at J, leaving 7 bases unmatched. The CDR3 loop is CASSPGLAGGRPDTQYF. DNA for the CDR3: TGTGCCAGTAGTCCCGGACTAGCGGGAGGGCGTCCAGATACGCAGTATTTT.

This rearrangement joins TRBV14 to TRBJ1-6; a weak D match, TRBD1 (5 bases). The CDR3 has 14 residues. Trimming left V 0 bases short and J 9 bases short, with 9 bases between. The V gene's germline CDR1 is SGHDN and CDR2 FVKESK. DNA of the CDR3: TGTGCCAGCAGCCAAGAGAGGGGTATTTCACCCCTCCACTTT. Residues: CASSQERGISPLHF.